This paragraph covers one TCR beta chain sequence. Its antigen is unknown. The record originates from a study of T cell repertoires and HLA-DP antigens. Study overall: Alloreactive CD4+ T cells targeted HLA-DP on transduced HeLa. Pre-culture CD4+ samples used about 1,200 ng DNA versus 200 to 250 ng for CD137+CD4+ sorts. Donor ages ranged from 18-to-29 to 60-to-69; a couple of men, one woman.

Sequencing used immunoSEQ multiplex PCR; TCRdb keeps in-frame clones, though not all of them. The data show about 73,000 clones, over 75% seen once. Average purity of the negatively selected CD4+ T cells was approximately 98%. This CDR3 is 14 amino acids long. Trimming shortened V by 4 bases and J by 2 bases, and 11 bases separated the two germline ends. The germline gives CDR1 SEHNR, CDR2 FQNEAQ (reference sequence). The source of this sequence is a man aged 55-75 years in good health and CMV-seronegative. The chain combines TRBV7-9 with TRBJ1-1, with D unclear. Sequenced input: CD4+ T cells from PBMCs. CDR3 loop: CASSSVNGNTEAFF. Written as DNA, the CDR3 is TGTGCCAGCAGCTCGGTTAACGGTAACACTGAAGCTTTCTTT.